Presented here are 10 T cell receptor beta chains from one specimen sequenced in a study of T cells in Graves' hyperthyroidism and ophthalmopathy. It was RNA transcripts that yielded the amplified TCR beta CDR3 regions. With the HTBI primer set, the TCR CDR3 went through a first round of RT-PCR. TCRdb reprocessed the multiplex PCR reads with MiXCR, giving one entry per CDR3 protein. This sample has a few hundred thousand distinct CDR3 sequences, with 11% to 15% found just once. Sequenced input: blood. Source of these receptors: a woman in her 30s with Graves' hyperthyroidism that later progressed to Graves' ophthalmopathy.

This clonotype turned up a few times. The gene calls are TRBV14 and TRBJ2-7; TRBD1 agrees at 8 bases. Trimming removed 4 bases from V and 3 bases from J; junction bases left unmatched: 8. Germline loops: CDR1 SGHDN, CDR2 FVKESK. CDR3 size: 15 residues. DNA for the CDR3: TGTGCCAGCAGCCTCGGGACAGGTTCTTTCTACGAGCAGTACTTC. Amino acid sequence: CASSLGTGSFYEQYF.

This clonotype was observed many times. This chain links TRBV30 with TRBJ1-1; D possibly corresponds to TRBD1 (6 bases). The germline gives CDR1 GTSNPN, CDR2 SVGIG (reference sequence). Trimming took off 3 bases at V and 5 bases at J, with 13 bases between the two ends. The CDR3 has 13 residues. The CDR3 loop is CAWRGGLDTEAFF. DNA of the CDR3: TGTGCCTGGAGAGGGGGACTGGATACTGAAGCTTTCTTT.

The V gene is TRBV9, the J gene TRBJ2-7, with D possibly matching TRBD2 (6 bases). Trimming took 3 bases from V and 1 from J, leaving 17 bases between them. From germline, CDR1 is SGDLS and CDR2 YYNGEE. There are 16 residues in the CDR3. CDR3 in DNA: TGTGCCAGCAGCGGGGATGGGGGGAGAACGTCCTACGAGCAGTACTTC. Protein: CASSGDGGRTSYEQYF.

This clonotype was seen only a few times. This chain links TRBV12-5 with TRBJ2-2; TRBD1 matches 7 bases. CDR1 and CDR2 from the germline V gene are LGHNT and FRNRAP. This CDR3 comprises 14 residues. Losses at the gene ends were 0 bases for V and 8 bases for J; bases not matched to a gene: 3. CDR3 nucleotide sequence: TGTGCTAGTGGTTTGGTGGGGACAGTTGGGGAGCTGTTTTTT. Translating it yields CASGLVGTVGELFF.

This clonotype was counted many times. The chain has TRBV7-2 and TRBJ1-5, with D unclear. V was cut by 2 bases and J by 2 bases, with 7 bases left in between. The CDR3 has 14 residues. CDR1 SGHTA and CDR2 FQGNSA come from the germline V gene. For the CDR3, the DNA is TGTGCCAGCAGCTTAACGGTTGGCAATCAGCCCCAGCATTTT. Protein: CASSLTVGNQPQHF.

Remarks on this clonotype: Since a much larger clone is just one base distant, this may be a read error. V gene TRBV28 combines with J gene TRBJ2-5; 10 bases are a match to TRBD2. With V trimmed by 8 bases and J by 13 bases, 19 bases remained unmatched. The CDR3 covers 15 residues. The germline gives CDR1 MDHEN, CDR2 SYDVKM. CDR3 residues: CASRIVLRASGGLYF. DNA for the CDR3: TGTGCCAGCCGGATAGTCTTACGGGCTAGCGGGGGTCTGTACTTC. Using reference TRBV28 and TRBJ2-5 for the parts outside the CDR3, the full variable domain is DVKVTQSSRYLVKRTGEKVFLECVQDMDHENMFWYRQDPGLGLRLIYFSYDVKMKEKGDIPEGYSVSREKKERFSLILESASTNQTSMYLCASRIVLRASGGLYFGPGTRLLVL.

In this sample, this clonotype turned up many times. This rearrangement joins TRBV6-2 or TRBV6-3 to TRBJ1-2, with D uncertain. The CDR3 contains 17 residues. V was pared by 0 bases and J by 2 bases, with 16 bases between. CDR1 and CDR2 (germline): MNHEY, SVGEGT. This chain's CDR3 is CASSYSTLRVPNYGYTF. For the CDR3, the DNA is TGTGCCAGCAGTTACTCGACTCTCCGGGTTCCGAACTATGGCTACACCTTC.

The chain couples TRBV6-2 or TRBV6-3 to TRBJ1-2, with D tentatively TRBD1 (5 bases). The germline gives CDR1 MNHEY, CDR2 SVGEGT. This CDR3 comprises 13 residues. V was clipped by 7 bases and J by 4 bases, with 13 bases between them. The CDR3 loop is CASKTGGTYGYTF. DNA of the CDR3: TGTGCCAGCAAGACGGGGGGGACCTATGGCTACACCTTC.

This clonotype was detected ten times or more. The chain employs TRBV7-8 and TRBJ1-2; possibly TRBD1 for D (6 bases). The CDR3 loop spans 14 amino acids. In germline, CDR1 is SGHVS, CDR2 FQNEAQ. Trimming pared 4 bases from V and 3 bases from J, leaving 12 bases between. The CDR3 is CASSYSGGHYGYTF. The CDR3 DNA sequence: TGTGCCAGCAGCTATTCGGGGGGCCACTATGGCTACACCTTC. Supplemented by reference TRBV7-8 and TRBJ1-2, the full variable domain reads GAGVSQSPRYKVAKRGQDVALRCDPISGHVSLFWYQQALGQGPEFLTYFQNEAQLDKSGLPSDRFFAERPEGSVSTLKIQRTQQEDSAVYLCASSYSGGHYGYTFGSGTRLTVV.

The genes are TRBV29-1 and TRBJ2-7, with a weak D call TRBD1 (5 bases). CDR1 and CDR2 (germline): SQVTM, ANQGSEA. This CDR3 is 12 amino acids long. Trimming removed 6 bases at V and 0 bases at J, with 9 bases between. The CDR3 spells CSVSGLSYEQYF. The DNA for the CDR3 is TGCAGCGTATCAGGGCTCTCCTACGAGCAGTACTTC.